The 21 T cell receptor beta chains given below trace back to one sample, sequenced in a study of blood T cell repertoires in COVID-19. The repertoire was sequenced with immunoSEQ multiplex PCR; TCRdb's copy has only in-frame clones and lacks some. Of around 250,000 clones listed, 88% are singletons. Sequencing input: PBMCs or T cells enriched from blood (not recorded which). All receptors derive from a woman between 40 and 50 years old who had been exposed to COVID-19.

A word on this clone: Relative to the germline gene, one junction end is altered; a read error may explain this. The same CDR3 is also encoded by other DNA sequences in this sample. The chain is built from TRBV10-3 and TRBJ2-5; TRBD2 matches 11 bases. The CDR3 runs to 16 residues. CDR1 and CDR2 (germline): ENHRY, SYGVKD. For the CDR3, the DNA is TGTGCTATCAGTGGTGTACTAGCGGGAGCCCAAGAGACCCAGTACTTC. As protein: CAISGVLAGAQETQYF.

The chain couples TRBV27 to TRBJ1-2; D ambiguous. V dropped 2 bases and J dropped 6 bases, with 16 bases sitting between them. The CDR3 spans 15 residues. CDR1 is MNHEY, CDR2 SMNVEV, per germline (reference sequence). The CDR3 spells CASSLAWQAPDGYTF. The CDR3 coding sequence is TGTGCCAGCAGTTTAGCCTGGCAGGCGCCTGATGGCTACACCTTC.

This rearrangement joins TRBV27 to TRBJ2-7; 7 positions match TRBD1. The CDR3 extends over 15 amino acids. Trimming removed 3 bases from V and 2 bases from J; junction bases left unmatched: 7. Germline lookup yields CDR1 MNHEY and CDR2 SMNVEV (reference sequence). The CDR3, as DNA: TGTGCCAGCAGTTTCCGGGACAGCCTCACCTACGAGCAGTACGTC. Protein sequence: CASSFRDSLTYEQYV.

The chain is built from TRBV3-1 (or the pseudogene TRBV3-2) and TRBJ2-1; possible D gene TRBD2, 7 bases. This CDR3 has 15 amino acids. Germline CDR1 and CDR2: LGHDT and YNNKEL (reference sequence). The V end was cut by 3 bases, the J end by 3 bases, with 12 bases between. CDR3 bases: TGTGCCAGCAGCCAGGGGGCGGGAGACTACAATGAGCAGTTCTTC. Its protein product is CASSQGAGDYNEQFF.

The chain uses TRBV1 and TRBJ1-2; the table's D call, TRBD1, has no DNA check behind it. TRBV1 is described as a pseudogene. The CDR3 runs to 18 residues. For the CDR3, the DNA is TGCACCAGCAGCCTCCTATGGGACAACCGAAACCTTGATGCTGGCTACACCTTC. It translates to CTSSLLWDNRNLDAGYTF.

The chain couples TRBV27 to TRBJ2-1, with 7 bases lining up with TRBD2. Germline CDR1 is MNHEY and CDR2 is SMNVEV (reference sequence). There are 15 residues in the CDR3. Trimming took 3 bases from V and 6 from J; bases not matched to a gene: 8. CDR3 sequence reads: CASSFLFTSANEQFF. CDR3 coding DNA: TGTGCCAGCAGTTTCCTCTTTACTAGCGCCAATGAGCAGTTCTTC.

The chain has TRBV19 and TRBJ1-5; 8 bases fit TRBD1. Germline loops: CDR1 LNHDA, CDR2 SQIVND (reference sequence). V lost 6 bases, J lost 6 bases, and 13 bases stayed unmatched. The CDR3 has 16 amino acids. CDR3 DNA: TGTGCCAGTAGGTTCCTCTCAGGGGGCGATTCTCAGCCCCAGCATTTT. This encodes CASRFLSGGDSQPQHF.

CDR3 protein: CASSLLASGGANTQYF. The CDR3, as DNA: TGTGCCAGCAGTTTATTGGCTAGCGGGGGGGCAAATACGCAGTATTTT. The V call is TRBV27, the J call TRBJ2-3; 12 nucleotides match TRBD2. This CDR3 spans 16 amino acids. V lost 1 base to trimming and J lost 7 bases; unmatched junction nucleotides: 6. In germline, CDR1 is MNHEY, CDR2 SMNVEV (reference sequence).

This chain uses TRBV13 with TRBJ2-4; possible D gene TRBD2, 5 bases. The CDR3 covers 15 residues. Per germline, CDR1 PRHDT and CDR2 FYEKMQ (reference sequence). The ends were cut back, 5 bases at V and 5 bases at J, with 16 bases in the middle. The CDR3 region is CASSERSGNQNIQYF. Written as DNA, the CDR3 is TGTGCCAGCAGCGAACGTTCGGGGAATCAAAACATTCAGTACTTC.

J is TRBJ2-2 and V is TRBV29-1; 8 positions agree with TRBD1. J was trimmed by 3 bases and V by 6 bases; bases with no gene match: 6. The CDR3 length is 14 residues. The germline gives CDR1 SQVTM, CDR2 ANQGSEA. CDR3 bases: TGCAGCGTAGCGGACAGGGCATACACCGGGGAGCTGTTTTTT. It codes for CSVADRAYTGELFF.

Here the CDR3 DNA reads TGCAGCGTTGCGGACACCTACGAGCAGTACTTC. Protein: CSVADTYEQYF. The chain has TRBV29-1 and TRBJ2-7, with D possibly being TRBD1 (5 bases). The CDR3 is 11 residues long. The V end lost 4 bases, the J end lost 2 bases, and 6 bases lay between the germline ends. The V gene's germline CDR1 is SQVTM and CDR2 ANQGSEA.

V and J are TRBV6-2 or TRBV6-3 and TRBJ2-5, with D possibly TRBD1 on 5 matching bases. Trimming shortened V by 5 bases and J by 2 bases, and 15 bases separated the two germline ends. Germline V CDR1 and CDR2: MNHEY, SVGEGT. This CDR3 is built from 15 residues. CDR3 nucleotides: TGTGCCAGCAGTAGGGGCCTTGGTGTGCAAGAGACCCAGTACTTC. Protein product: CASSRGLGVQETQYF.

J is TRBJ2-7 and V is TRBV3-1 (or the pseudogene TRBV3-2); D not resolved. The V gene's germline CDR1 is LGHDT and CDR2 YNNKEL (reference sequence). The CDR3 is 12 residues long. V lost 1 base to trimming and J lost 5 bases, with 6 bases between them. CDR3 in amino acids: CASSQVSHEQYF. DNA of the CDR3: TGTGCCAGCAGCCAAGTATCCCACGAGCAGTACTTC.

This clone appeared a single time. The rearrangement uses TRBV4-1 and TRBJ2-2; perhaps TRBD1 as D (6 bases). Trimming shortened V by 3 bases and J by 0 bases, and 8 bases separated the two germline ends. The length of the CDR3 is 15 residues. Germline CDR1 reads MGHRA; CDR2 reads YSYEKL. The CDR3 nucleotides are TGCGCCAGCAGCCAGGGACAACCGAACACCGGGGAGCTGTTTTTT. Translated, it gives CASSQGQPNTGELFF.

This clone showed up many times. The rearrangement uses TRBV29-1 and TRBJ2-1; possibly TRBD2 for D (6 bases). The germline V gene encodes CDR1 SQVTM and CDR2 ANQGSEA. Between the trimmed V and J ends, which lost 4 bases and 6 bases, there was a span of 16 bases. This CDR3 has 14 residues. The chain's CDR3 is CSVGEWGVINEQFF. The CDR3 bases are TGCAGCGTTGGTGAGTGGGGGGTCATCAATGAGCAGTTCTTC.

CDR3 sequence reads: CASSPSGGNKNIQYF. The CDR3 DNA reads TGTGCCAGCAGCCCGTCTGGGGGGAACAAAAACATTCAGTACTTC. This sequence joins TRBV28 and TRBJ2-4; tentative D call: TRBD2 (6 bases). The V gene lost 6 bases and the J gene lost 3 bases, with 15 bases spanning the gap. The germline gives CDR1 MDHEN, CDR2 SYDVKM. The CDR3 has 15 amino acids.

CDR3 residues: CASSLTQGQPYNEQFF. CDR3 sequence (DNA): TGTGCCAGCAGCTTAACACAGGGACAGCCCTACAATGAGCAGTTCTTC. The chain joins TRBV7-3 to TRBJ2-1; 7 bases match TRBD1. V trimming: 0 bases; J trimming: 2 bases; junction bases outside the gene matches: 4. From germline, CDR1 is SGHTA and CDR2 FQGTGA. The CDR3 runs 16 residues.

The chain links TRBV5-1 to TRBJ1-1, with D unclear. The germline V gene has CDR1 SGHRS and CDR2 YFSETQ. Deletions cut 1 base from V and 5 bases from J, with 18 bases between. This CDR3 has 16 residues. As DNA, the CDR3 is TGCGCCAGCAGCTTGACGGACGCGCGTGGGAGGACTGAAGCTTTCTTT. Translated: CASSLTDARGRTEAFF.

The V gene is TRBV6-5, the J gene TRBJ1-2; 7 nucleotides match TRBD1. The CDR3 has 14 residues. Germline values: CDR1 MNHEY, CDR2 SVGAGI. J lost 4 bases, V lost 4 bases, and 6 bases had no gene match. CDR3 in amino acids: CASSSTGVAYGYTF. The CDR3 region has the DNA TGTGCCAGCAGTTCAACAGGGGTGGCCTATGGCTACACCTTC.

The chain uses TRBV18 and TRBJ2-5; D remains unclear. The CDR3 loop spans 14 amino acids. V was clipped by 2 bases and J by 5 bases, with 12 bases between them. Germline V CDR1 and CDR2: KGHSH, LQKENI. CDR3 sequence: CASSPSGGPETQYF. CDR3 sequence (DNA): TGTGCCAGCTCACCAAGTGGCGGTCCGGAGACCCAGTACTTC.

CDR3 bases: TGTGCCAGCAGCTCTAAAGGGGGAAGCTCCTACGAGCAGTACTTC. Its protein product is CASSSKGGSSYEQYF. The chain is built from TRBV13 and TRBJ2-7; D possibly corresponds to TRBD1 (6 bases). CDR3 size: 15 residues. Trimming took off 4 bases at V and 0 bases at J, with 13 bases between the two ends. Germline values: CDR1 PRHDT, CDR2 FYEKMQ (reference sequence).